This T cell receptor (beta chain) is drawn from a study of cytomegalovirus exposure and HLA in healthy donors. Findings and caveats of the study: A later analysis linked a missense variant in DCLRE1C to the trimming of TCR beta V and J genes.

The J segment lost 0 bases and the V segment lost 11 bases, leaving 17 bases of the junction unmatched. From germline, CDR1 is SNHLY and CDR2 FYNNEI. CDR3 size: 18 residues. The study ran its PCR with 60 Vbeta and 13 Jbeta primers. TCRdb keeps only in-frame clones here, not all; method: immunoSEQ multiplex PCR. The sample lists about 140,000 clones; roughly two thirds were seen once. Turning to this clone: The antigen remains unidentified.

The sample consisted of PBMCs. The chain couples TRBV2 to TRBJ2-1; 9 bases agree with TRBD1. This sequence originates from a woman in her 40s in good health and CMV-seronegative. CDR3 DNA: TGTGCCGCAGTCCGGGACAGGGTAGATCAAAGCTCCTACAATGAGCAGTTCTTC. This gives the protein CAAVRDRVDQSSYNEQFF.